Listed below are T cell receptor beta chains from one sample, sequenced in a study of T cell responses to AZD1222 COVID-19 vaccine. Profiling relied on immunoSEQ multiplex PCR, and the TCRdb table lists in-frame clones only, not all of them. This sample has about 39,000 clones; 88% occur once, and the top ten carry 26%. Sample: peripheral blood, taken 28 days after the second dose of the MenACWY control vaccine. The source of these receptors is an adult who received the MenACWY meningococcal vaccine as a control. CDR3s include the opening cysteine and the closing phenylalanine or tryptophan. D genes are given only for firm matches. Where a row states a size, it is once, few, many or the class of an expanded clone; other rows omit it.

clone size: once
J gene: TRBJ2-6
V gene: TRBV25-1
D gene: TRBD2
CDR3 protein: CASRAGVPGANVLTF
CDR3 DNA: TGTGCCAGCAGAGCGGGAGTCCCCGGGGCCAACGTCCTGACTTTC

clone size: .
J gene: TRBJ2-7
V gene: TRBV3-1/TRBV3-2
D gene: TRBD2
CDR3 protein: CASSQDRGTSGSSYEQYF
CDR3 DNA: TGTGCCAGCAGCCAAGATCGGGGAACTAGCGGGAGCTCCTACGAGCAGTACTTC

clone size: .
J gene: TRBJ1-2
V gene: TRBV2
D gene: .
CDR3 protein: CASSGRGQNYGYTF
CDR3 DNA: TGTGCCAGCAGTGGGCGGGGACAAAACTATGGCTACACCTTC

clone size: .
J gene: TRBJ2-5
V gene: TRBV10-3
D gene: TRBD2
CDR3 protein: CASTSGTFGETQYF
CDR3 DNA: TGTGCCTCAACTAGCGGGACCTTTGGAGAGACCCAGTACTTC

clone size: .
J gene: TRBJ1-1
V gene: TRBV5-5
D gene: .
CDR3 protein: CASSLSGVYTEAFF
CDR3 DNA: TGTGCCAGCAGCTTGTCAGGGGTTTACACTGAAGCTTTCTTT

clone size: few
J gene: TRBJ1-2
V gene: TRBV4-1
D gene: TRBD1
CDR3 protein: CASSPTGLNGYTF
CDR3 DNA: TGCGCCTCCTCCCCGACAGGGTTGAATGGCTACACCTTC

clone size: once
J gene: TRBJ1-5
V gene: TRBV15
D gene: TRBD1
CDR3 protein: CATSSGQGGSNQPQHF
CDR3 DNA: TGTGCCACCAGCAGCGGACAGGGAGGAAGCAATCAGCCCCAGCATTTT

clone size: .
J gene: TRBJ2-2
V gene: TRBV20-1
D gene: .
CDR3 protein: CSASLYANTGELFF
CDR3 DNA: TGCAGTGCTAGTCTCTACGCGAACACCGGGGAGCTGTTTTTT

clone size: .
J gene: TRBJ2-7
V gene: TRBV27
D gene: TRBD2
CDR3 protein: CASSYAGGAYEQYF
CDR3 DNA: TGTGCCAGCAGTTACGCGGGGGGAGCTTACGAGCAGTACTTC

clone size: few
J gene: TRBJ2-2
V gene: TRBV5-6
D gene: .
CDR3 protein: CASRPRGNTGELFF
CDR3 DNA: TGTGCCAGCAGGCCCCGGGGTAACACCGGGGAGCTGTTTTTT

clone size: .
J gene: TRBJ1-1
V gene: TRBV15
D gene: .
CDR3 protein: CATSREAPSGIGSEAFF
CDR3 DNA: TGTGCCACCAGCAGAGAAGCGCCCAGTGGTATTGGGAGTGAAGCTTTCTTT

clone size: .
J gene: TRBJ1-3
V gene: TRBV12-3/TRBV12-4
D gene: .
CDR3 protein: CASTIRIGNTIYF
CDR3 DNA: TGTGCCAGCACCATAAGGATTGGAAACACCATATATTTT

clone size: .
J gene: TRBJ2-3
V gene: TRBV7-9
D gene: TRBD2
CDR3 protein: CASSQRGGTDTQYF
CDR3 DNA: TGTGCCAGCAGCCAACGCGGGGGGACAGATACGCAGTATTTT

clone size: .
J gene: TRBJ1-1
V gene: TRBV29-1
D gene: .
CDR3 protein: CSVETGRGYTEAFF
CDR3 DNA: TGCAGCGTTGAAACAGGGAGGGGTTACACTGAAGCTTTCTTT

clone size: few
J gene: TRBJ1-2
V gene: TRBV25-1
D gene: .
CDR3 protein: CASSDHLNYGYTF
CDR3 DNA: TGTGCCAGCAGTGATCACTTAAACTATGGCTACACCTTC

clone size: .
J gene: TRBJ2-1
V gene: TRBV19
D gene: .
CDR3 protein: CATTRESRLSYNEQFF
CDR3 DNA: TGTGCCACCACCCGAGAGTCACGGCTGTCATACAATGAGCAGTTCTTC

clone size: .
J gene: TRBJ1-2
V gene: TRBV3-1/TRBV3-2
D gene: .
CDR3 protein: CASSTRSARVGGYTF
CDR3 DNA: TGTGCCAGCAGCACCCGATCGGCCCGGGTAGGTGGCTACACCTTC

clone size: .
J gene: TRBJ2-1
V gene: TRBV5-1
D gene: .
CDR3 protein: CASSLNPRSYNEQFF
CDR3 DNA: TGCGCCAGCAGCTTAAACCCTAGGTCCTACAATGAGCAGTTCTTC

clone size: .
J gene: TRBJ2-2
V gene: TRBV6-6
D gene: TRBD1
CDR3 protein: CASSRPVPGQGGELFF
CDR3 DNA: TGTGCCAGCAGTCGACCAGTCCCGGGACAGGGTGGGGAGCTGTTTTTT

clone size: .
J gene: TRBJ1-5
V gene: TRBV6-5
D gene: .
CDR3 protein: CASSPDAGGQPQHF
CDR3 DNA: TGTGCCAGCAGCCCCGACGCGGGAGGTCAGCCCCAGCATTTT

clone size: .
J gene: TRBJ1-6
V gene: TRBV19
D gene: .
CDR3 protein: CATQGYNSPLHF
CDR3 DNA: TGTGCCACCCAGGGTTATAATTCACCCCTCCACTTT